The TCR beta chain described here comes from a study of T cells in Graves' hyperthyroidism and ophthalmopathy. This clonotype was recorded at least ten times. From RNA transcripts, TCR beta CDR3 regions were amplified. The primer set for the first-round RT-PCR of the TCR CDR3 was HTBI. TCRdb re-called the multiplex PCR reads with MiXCR, one entry per CDR3 protein. The sample lists about 590,000 distinct CDR3 sequences, about 15% occurring once. The germline V gene has CDR1 SGHAT and CDR2 FQNNGV. V lost 1 base, J lost 2 bases, and 9 bases lay in between. The CDR3 spans 15 residues. This TCR was sampled from a woman in her 30s with Graves' hyperthyroidism. The rearrangement links TRBV11-2 to TRBJ2-1; D is undetermined. Material: blood. The CDR3 loop reads CASSLATGTYNEQFF. CDR3 nucleotide sequence: TGTGCCAGCAGCTTAGCCACCGGAACCTACAATGAGCAGTTCTTC.